A selection of T cell receptor beta chains follows, all from one sample in a study of T-cell memory formation after mild COVID-19. TCRdb re-called the 5' RACE reads with MiXCR, one entry per CDR3 protein. The table has about 350,000 distinct CDR3 sequences, roughly 13% seen once. The sequenced material came from PBMCs or a T cell subset sorted from them (not recorded which). Receptors were obtained from a man between 18 and 35 years old who had mild COVID-19 (a few samples of this study predate the infection). Cell type and time point are not known. CDR3s include the opening cysteine and the closing phenylalanine or tryptophan. The order of the fields is CDR3 length, V gene, D gene, J gene, clone size, CDR3 DNA, CDR3 protein. The D gene is left open where the match is weak. Clone size is not always given. Where it is, it says once, few, many or a class for expanded clones.

16,TRBV9,TRBD1,TRBJ2-3,-,TGTGCCAGCAGCGTAGTCCCACAGGGGTGGACAGATACGCAGTATTTT,CASSVVPQGWTDTQYF
14,TRBV20-1,TRBD1,TRBJ1-6,few,TGCAGTGCTCGACGGACAGGACCAAATTCACCCCTCCACTTT,CSARRTGPNSPLHF
15,TRBV12-3/TRBV12-4,-,TRBJ2-2,few,TGTGCCAGCAGTTTATGGACCAACGGACCCGGGGAGCTGTTTTTT,CASSLWTNGPGELFF
13,TRBV18,TRBD1,TRBJ1-2,-,TGTGCCAGCTCAGATGGACAGGGGACTGGCTACACCTTC,CASSDGQGTGYTF
14,TRBV6-6,-,TRBJ2-3,few,TGTGCCAGTAATCATCCTTTTAGCACAGATACGCAGTATTTT,CASNHPFSTDTQYF
14,TRBV12-3/TRBV12-4,-,TRBJ2-3,-,TGTGCCAGCAGTCCCCGACTAGGGACAGATACGCAGTATTTT,CASSPRLGTDTQYF
16,TRBV7-2,-,TRBJ2-1,-,TGTGCCAGCAGCTTAGGGGTTAGCGCGATATACAATGAGCAGTTCTTC,CASSLGVSAIYNEQFF
12,TRBV7-2,-,TRBJ2-1,few,TGTGCCAGCAGCTTATGGGTCAATGAGCAGTTCTTC,CASSLWVNEQFF
17,TRBV6-6,-,TRBJ1-3,-,TGTGCCAGCAGTTACTCAACTCGGCAGAAACAGGGAAACACCATATATTTT,CASSYSTRQKQGNTIYF
14,TRBV24-1,-,TRBJ2-1,-,TGTGCCACCAGTGGTAGATATTCCTACAATGAGCAGTTCTTC,CATSGRYSYNEQFF
14,TRBV4-1,-,TRBJ1-5,many,TGCGCCAGCAGCCAGAAGGCAGTCCAACAGCCCCAGCATTTT,CASSQKAVQQPQHF
15,TRBV5-1,-,TRBJ2-6,-,TGCGCCAGCAGGGTATTTGTTTCTGGGGCCAACGTCCTGACTTTC,CASRVFVSGANVLTF
13,TRBV7-2,-,TRBJ1-2,-,TGTGCCAGCAGCTTAGGGATGGGCTATGGCTACACCTTC,CASSLGMGYGYTF
14,TRBV12-3/TRBV12-4,-,TRBJ1-2,few,TGTGCCAGCAGTTTCTCGGACAGTCTCTATGGCTACACCTTC,CASSFSDSLYGYTF
16,TRBV5-6,-,TRBJ1-2,-,TGTGCCAGCAGCTTAAGGGCAGGGGTATCCAACTATGGCTACACCTTC,CASSLRAGVSNYGYTF
12,TRBV6-5,-,TRBJ1-2,-,TGTGCCAGCAGTCCAGGGAACTATGGCTACACCTTC,CASSPGNYGYTF
15,TRBV6-5,TRBD1,TRBJ1-2,few,TGTGCCAGCGGCCCGGGACAGGGTCCCACTTTTGGCTACACCTTC,CASGPGQGPTFGYTF
12,TRBV7-9,TRBD1,TRBJ1-4,-,TGTGCCGTGGACAGGGTGGATGAAAAACTGTTTTTT,CAVDRVDEKLFF